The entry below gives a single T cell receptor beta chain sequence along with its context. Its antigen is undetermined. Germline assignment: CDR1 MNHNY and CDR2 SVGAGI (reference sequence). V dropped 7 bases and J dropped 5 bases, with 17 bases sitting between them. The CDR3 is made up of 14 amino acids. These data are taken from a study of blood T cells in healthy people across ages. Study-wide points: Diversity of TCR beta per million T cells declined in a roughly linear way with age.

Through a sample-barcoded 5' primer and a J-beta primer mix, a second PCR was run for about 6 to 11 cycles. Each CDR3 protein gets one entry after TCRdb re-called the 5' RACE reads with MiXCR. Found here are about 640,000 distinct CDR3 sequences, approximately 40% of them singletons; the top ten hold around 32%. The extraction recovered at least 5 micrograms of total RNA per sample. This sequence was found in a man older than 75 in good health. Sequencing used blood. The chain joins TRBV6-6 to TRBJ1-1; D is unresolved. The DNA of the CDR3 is TGTGCCAGCAACTTACGGGATTCTCTGACTGAAGCTTTCTTT. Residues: CASNLRDSLTEAFF.